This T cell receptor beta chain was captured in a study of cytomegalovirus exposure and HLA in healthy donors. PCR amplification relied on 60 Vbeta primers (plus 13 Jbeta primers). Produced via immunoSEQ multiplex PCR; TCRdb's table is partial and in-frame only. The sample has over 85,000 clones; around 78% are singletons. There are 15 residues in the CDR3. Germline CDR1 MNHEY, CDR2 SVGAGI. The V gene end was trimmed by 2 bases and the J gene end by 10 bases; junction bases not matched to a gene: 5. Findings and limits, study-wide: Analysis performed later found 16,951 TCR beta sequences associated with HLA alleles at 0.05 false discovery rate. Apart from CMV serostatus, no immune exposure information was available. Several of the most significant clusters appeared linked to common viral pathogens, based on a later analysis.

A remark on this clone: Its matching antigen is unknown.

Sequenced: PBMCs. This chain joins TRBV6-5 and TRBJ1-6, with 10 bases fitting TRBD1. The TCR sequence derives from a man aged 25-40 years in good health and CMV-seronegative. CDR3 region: CASSYDRGHGSPLHF. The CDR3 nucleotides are TGTGCCAGCAGTTACGACAGGGGGCACGGATCACCCCTCCACTTT.